These 8 T cell receptor beta chains originate from one sample sequenced in a study of CD8+ T cells in alopecia areata. In each case, RNA was isolated and then reverse transcribed into cDNA as the sequencing template. Some clones are missing from TCRdb's copy, which holds only in-frame ones; the method was immunoSEQ multiplex PCR. The sample holds roughly 120,000 clones, around 61% seen once. The material sequenced was CD4+ T cells sorted from blood. The receptors stem from a human donor in good health.

This clone was seen a few times. The chain links TRBV29-1 to TRBJ2-3; 9 bases are a match to TRBD2. The CDR3 is 14 amino acids. CDR1 is SQVTM and CDR2 is ANQGSEA in the germline V gene. Trimming took 3 bases from V and 5 from J; bases not matched to a gene: 6. In DNA, the CDR3 is TGCAGCGTTGAGGCTAGCGGGGTGGGAGATACGCAGTATTTT. As protein: CSVEASGVGDTQYF.

V is TRBV4-1 and J is TRBJ1-1; D gene uncertain. Germline CDR1 is MGHRA and CDR2 is YSYEKL. The CDR3 consists of 17 residues. V dropped 4 bases and J dropped 0 bases, with 18 bases sitting between them. The CDR3 region is CASSPSPARGVNTEAFF. As DNA, the CDR3 is TGCGCCAGCAGCCCGTCTCCAGCCCGGGGAGTGAACACTGAAGCTTTCTTT.

CDR3 DNA sequence: TGCGCCAGCAGCGCGGGAAGCGGGGGTGCAGCCAAAAACATTCAGTACTTC. Protein product: CASSAGSGGAAKNIQYF. The chain has TRBV5-1 and TRBJ2-4; TRBD2 agrees at 8 bases. Germline V gives CDR1 SGHRS, CDR2 YFSETQ. The CDR3 loop spans 17 amino acids. V dropped 4 bases and J dropped 0; count of bases not matched to a gene: 9.

The chain recombines TRBV4-2 with TRBJ1-4; D gene unclear. The CDR3 consists of 13 residues. V gave up 4 bases and J gave up 5 bases, with 8 bases separating them. Germline CDR1 reads LGHNA; CDR2 reads YNFKEQ. In nucleotides, the CDR3 is TGTGCCAGCAGCCCTCGAGGGAATGAAAAACTGTTTTTT. This gives the protein CASSPRGNEKLFF.

This chain links TRBV29-1 with TRBJ1-2; maybe TRBD1 (6 bases). CDR1 SQVTM and CDR2 ANQGSEA come from the germline V gene. The CDR3 is 15 residues long. V lost 2 bases and J lost 5, with 18 bases in between. CDR3 in amino acids: CSVENRGQGRYGYTF. The CDR3 DNA is TGCAGCGTTGAAAACAGAGGGCAGGGGCGGTATGGCTACACCTTC.

The V and J genes are TRBV5-1 and TRBJ2-3; TRBD2 aligns across 12 bases. The CDR3 sequence is 18 residues long. The V gene end was trimmed by 4 bases and the J gene end by 0 bases; junction bases not matched to a gene: 9. Germline V lookup: CDR1 SGHRS, CDR2 YFSETQ. In nucleotides, the CDR3 is TGCGCCAGCAGCGAGGGACTAGCGGGTATATCGAGCACAGATACGCAGTATTTT. It specifies CASSEGLAGISSTDTQYF.

The V call is TRBV30, the J call TRBJ1-1, with D unclear. The length of the CDR3 is 11 residues. V gave up 4 bases and J gave up 9 bases, with 12 bases separating them. Per germline, CDR1 GTSNPN and CDR2 SVGIG (reference sequence). The CDR3 DNA reads TGTGCCTGGACCCGTAGACAACAAGCTTTCTTT. Its translation is CAWTRRQQAFF.

This clone was counted a few times. The chain carries TRBV29-1 and TRBJ1-1, with D perhaps matching TRBD1 (5 bases). The CDR3 length is 10 residues. V lost 3 bases, J lost 7 bases, and 6 bases lay in between. CDR1 is SQVTM, CDR2 ANQGSEA, per germline. The CDR3 reads CSVETVEAFF. In DNA, the CDR3 is TGCAGCGTTGAGACAGTTGAAGCTTTCTTT.